This TCR beta chain is drawn from a study of blood T cell repertoires in COVID-19 (TCRdb year 2020). Regarding the study in general: The collaborator samples originated in the United States, Italy and Spain and spanned the acute and convalescent phases of COVID-19. The prospective study material was composed of cDNA or gDNA derived from T cells, B-cell-depleted T cells, or PBMCs. Subjects who had been exposed to COVID-19, were actively infected with it, or had recovered from it provided the deeply sampled blood TCRbeta repertoires that made up the dataset. A freely available public database, intended as a resource for researchers studying the immune response to SARS-CoV-2, is where the repertoires were released. Samples came from the ongoing ImmuneRACE study (first 160 participants) plus 1,254 subjects from 6 global collaborators. A de-identified subject ID, COVID-19 status, age in years and sex were almost always included in the sample metadata. Where available, HLA class I and class II types were taken from metadata supplied by the sample provider and were not determined by assay-based typing.

The junction shows trimming of 5 bases on V and 8 bases on J, and the gene matches do not reach 9 bases of it. The germline V gene supplies CDR1 LGHNA and CDR2 YSLEER. Taken from cysteine to phenylalanine, the CDR3 has 15 residues. CDR3 DNA only is kept here, 45 bases in frame from base 1. Regarding this clone: The antigen this receptor binds is unknown. No base quality information exists; no much larger clone differs at one position.

TCRbeta CDR3 regions were amplified from genomic DNA by means of the immunoSEQ Assay, a bias-controlled multiplex PCR. Under the source paper's analysis protocol: The number of nucleated cells in each sample was estimated from the amplification of reference gene primers within the assay. Sequence reads were collapsed and filtered to measure the absolute abundance of every unique TCRbeta CDR3 rearrangement. Productive Simpson clonality was computed per sample as the square root of Simpson's diversity index over productive rearrangements. TCRdb mirrors the immuneACCESS table, restricted to in-frame sequences. Some clones are absent from its copies; in checked studies, under half trace to an unresolved V gene, and the reason for the others is unknown. The DNA gave D and trimming, while V, J and clone size come from that table. Here the sample has 50,000 to 65,000 clones; roughly 88% occur a single time. Under 4% of the sample lies in the top ten.

Each collaborating institution followed its own protocols to collect whole blood in K2EDTA tubes. For TCRbeta analysis, collaborator samples were shipped as frozen whole blood, as isolated PBMCs, or as DNA extracted from either sample type. Study-wide conclusions, independent of this receptor: Clinical and demographic metadata were provided uncurated, with the amount varying by source and participant.

This receptor was taken from a man aged 65 to 85 with acute or convalescent COVID-19. The chain employs TRBV4-3 and TRBJ2-1; 10 central nucleotides agree with TRBD2. Sequencing was performed on peripheral blood. The CDR3 protein sequence reads: CASSSSGGLRDEQFF. The sequenced DNA is TGCGCCAGCAGCTCTAGCGGGGGCCTGAGAGATGAGCAGTTCTTC.